These 21 T cell receptor beta chains share one sample of origin, sequenced in a study of T cell responses to AZD1222 COVID-19 vaccine. Assay: immunoSEQ multiplex PCR; the TCRdb copy retains only in-frame clones and omits some. This table holds roughly 90,000 clones, 89% found once. The sequences come from peripheral blood, collected 28 days after the second AZD1222 dose. Source of these receptors: an adult who received the AZD1222 COVID-19 vaccine.

CDR3 residues: CASSFAGPTYEQYF. In DNA form, the CDR3 reads TGTGCCAGCAGCTTCGCGGGGCCGACCTACGAGCAGTACTTC. The chain employs TRBV7-2 and TRBJ2-7; D may be TRBD2 (6 bases). Per the germline V gene, CDR1 is SGHTA and CDR2 is FQGNSA. The CDR3 length is 14 residues. V was clipped by 3 bases and J by 2 bases, with 11 bases between them. Using reference TRBV7-2 and TRBJ2-7 for the parts outside the CDR3, the full variable domain is GAGVSQSPSNKVTEKGKDVELRCDPISGHTALYWYRQSLGQGLEFLIYFQGNSAPDKSGLPSDRFSAERTGGSVSTLTIQRTQQEDSAVYLCASSFAGPTYEQYFGPGTRLTVT.

This rearrangement joins TRBV10-3 to TRBJ2-1, with 8 nucleotides matching TRBD2. Germline V lookup: CDR1 ENHRY, CDR2 SYGVKD. The J segment lost 5 bases and the V segment lost 6 bases, leaving 6 bases of the junction unmatched. This CDR3 has 14 residues. CDR3 residues: CAIRIGGENNEQFF. For the CDR3, the DNA is TGTGCCATCAGAATCGGGGGGGAGAACAATGAGCAGTTCTTC.

This sequence joins TRBV7-3 and TRBJ2-5; unclear D gene. The CDR3 sequence is 15 residues long. Germline V gene sequence: CDR1 SGHTA, CDR2 FQGTGA. V dropped 6 bases and J dropped 4 bases, with 18 bases sitting between them. CDR3 amino acids: CASSLGLTPSETQYF. As DNA, the CDR3 is TGTGCCAGCAGTCTAGGGCTTACCCCCTCAGAGACCCAGTACTTC.

A single count supports this clone. J is TRBJ2-5 and V is TRBV9; D perhaps matches TRBD1 (5 bases). V lost 0 bases and J lost 5, with 11 bases in between. Germline CDR1 SGDLS, CDR2 YYNGEE. CDR3 length: 14 residues. CDR3 protein: CASSVAQGRETQYF. The CDR3 DNA sequence: TGTGCCAGCAGCGTAGCGCAGGGCCGGGAGACCCAGTACTTC.

The chain employs TRBV7-9 and TRBJ1-4; the D gene is possibly TRBD1 (6 bases). This CDR3 spans 15 amino acids. CDR1 is SEHNR and CDR2 is FQNEAQ in the germline V gene (reference sequence). Deletions cut 5 bases from V and 7 bases from J, with 17 bases between. CDR3 sequence: CASSPTGLSGEKLFF. Here the CDR3 DNA reads TGTGCCAGCAGCCCTACAGGGTTATCGGGTGAAAAACTGTTTTTT.

This chain connects TRBV5-4 to TRBJ2-7; TRBD1 or TRBD2 may be the D gene (5 bases each). From germline, CDR1 is SGHNT and CDR2 YYREEE (reference sequence). Between the trimmed V and J ends, which lost 4 bases and 0 bases, there was a span of 11 bases. This CDR3 spans 14 amino acids. The CDR3 bases are TGTGCCAGCAGCCTGGGACGCCACTCCTACGAGCAGTACTTC. Translation gives CASSLGRHSYEQYF.

The V and J genes are TRBV28 and TRBJ2-1, with 10 bases that match TRBD1. The CDR3 loop spans 14 amino acids. Germline lookup yields CDR1 MDHEN and CDR2 SYDVKM. V lost 5 bases and J lost 7; bases outside the gene matches: 5. In DNA, the CDR3 is TGTGCCAGCAGTCCCCGGGACAGGGGTAATGAGCAGTTCTTC. Encoded protein: CASSPRDRGNEQFF.

The chain combines TRBV19 with TRBJ1-3; tentative D call: TRBD1 (6 bases). V lost 4 bases to trimming and J lost 2 bases, with 12 bases between them. Germline assignment: CDR1 LNHDA and CDR2 SQIVND (reference sequence). The CDR3 is made up of 15 amino acids. CDR3 loop: CASSTTGRTGNTIYF. CDR3 coding DNA: TGTGCCAGTAGTACGACAGGCAGGACTGGAAACACCATATATTTT.

This sequence joins TRBV6-5 and TRBJ1-2; D is possibly TRBD1 (6 bases). V lost 0 bases, J lost 6 bases, and 11 bases lay in between. CDR1 and CDR2 (germline): MNHEY, SVGAGI. The CDR3 has 14 amino acids. CDR3 DNA sequence: TGTGCCAGCAGTTACTCATCGGGGGCGAATGGCTACACCTTC. Residues: CASSYSSGANGYTF.

This clone was picked up one time. This chain uses TRBV10-3 with TRBJ2-7; D is unclear. Trimming took 2 bases from V and 2 from J, leaving 4 bases between them. Germline values: CDR1 ENHRY, CDR2 SYGVKD. The CDR3 loop spans 12 amino acids. CDR3 sequence: CAISETTYEQYV. Written as DNA, the CDR3 is TGTGCCATCAGTGAGACTACCTACGAGCAGTACGTC.

The rearrangement links TRBV9 to TRBJ2-3; 14 nucleotides match TRBD2. The trim removed 3 bases at V and 6 bases at J, leaving 6 bases unmatched. The length of the CDR3 is 16 residues. CDR1 is SGDLS and CDR2 is YYNGEE in the germline V gene. The CDR3 region is CASSAGLAGGRDTQYF. The CDR3 DNA reads as TGTGCCAGCAGCGCTGGACTAGCGGGGGGCCGGGATACGCAGTATTTT.

The genes are TRBV6-1 and TRBJ2-3; D possibly corresponds to TRBD2 (6 bases). The length of the CDR3 is 15 residues. Germline assignment: CDR1 MNHNS and CDR2 SASEGT. Trimming cost V 1 base and J 3 bases, with 11 bases left between them. The CDR3 nucleotides are TGTGCCAGCAGTGAAGAAGTAGCGGTTACAGATACGCAGTATTTT. Translation gives CASSEEVAVTDTQYF.

The chain uses TRBV19 and TRBJ2-1; D not resolved. The CDR3 has 17 residues. The V gene's germline CDR1 is LNHDA and CDR2 SQIVND (reference sequence). V lost 3 bases, J lost 4 bases, and 19 bases lay in between. CDR3 loop: CASSMQQAVVQYNEQFF. DNA of the CDR3: TGTGCCAGTAGTATGCAGCAAGCAGTGGTTCAATACAATGAGCAGTTCTTC.

V usage is TRBV30 and J usage is TRBJ1-1; possibly TRBD1 for D (6 bases). V lost 2 bases to trimming and J lost 7 bases, with 20 bases between them. Per the germline V gene, CDR1 is GTSNPN and CDR2 is SVGIG (reference sequence). The CDR3 consists of 15 residues. CDR3 bases: TGTGCCTGGAGTCCCCAGGGGCTAAAGGGGGATGAAGCTTTCTTT. It encodes CAWSPQGLKGDEAFF.

The rearrangement links TRBV4-1 to TRBJ2-7; 9 nucleotides line up with TRBD1. This CDR3 spans 15 amino acids. The V segment lost 3 bases and the J segment 4 bases; nucleotides outside the gene matches: 7. Germline assignment: CDR1 MGHRA and CDR2 YSYEKL. Here the CDR3 DNA reads TGCGCCAGCAGCCAGAAACAGGGGGCAGTGTACGAGCAGTACTTC. Translated: CASSQKQGAVYEQYF.

The chain combines TRBV27 with TRBJ2-6; 8 bases agree with TRBD1. There are 17 residues in the CDR3. Germline CDR1 MNHEY, CDR2 SMNVEV (reference sequence). The V gene end was trimmed by 3 bases and the J gene end by 1 base; junction bases not matched to a gene: 5. The CDR3 region is CASSLGQAQSGANVLTF. CDR3 coding DNA: TGTGCCAGCAGTTTGGGACAGGCCCAGTCTGGGGCCAACGTCCTGACTTTC.

This clone showed up just a few times. This rearrangement joins TRBV9 to TRBJ2-7; TRBD1 is a possible D gene (5 bases). The germline V gene encodes CDR1 SGDLS and CDR2 YYNGEE. The CDR3 extends over 15 amino acids. Trimming removed 1 base from V and 5 bases from J, with 16 bases in between. Here the CDR3 reads CASSVPNNRLDEQYV. The CDR3 DNA reads as TGTGCCAGCAGCGTACCCAACAACAGGTTAGACGAGCAGTACGTC.

The chain uses TRBV18 and TRBJ2-2; no clear D. Germline V lookup: CDR1 KGHSH, CDR2 LQKENI. This CDR3 has 13 residues. V lost 8 bases, J lost 1 base, and 8 bases lay in between. The CDR3 DNA follows: TGTGCCAGCGACGCCATGAACACCGGGGAGCTGTTTTTT. Its protein is CASDAMNTGELFF.

The chain combines TRBV14 with TRBJ2-5; tentatively, D is TRBD2 (6 bases). V lost 1 base, J lost 5 bases, and 14 bases lay in between. Germline-derived CDR1 and CDR2 are SGHDN and FVKESK. The CDR3 length is 15 residues. This CDR3 reads CASSQVRGVAETQYF. As DNA, the CDR3 is TGTGCCAGCAGCCAAGTGCGGGGAGTGGCGGAGACCCAGTACTTC.

The chain couples TRBV11-2 to TRBJ1-4; tentative D call: TRBD1 (5 bases). With 1 base removed from V and 4 bases from J, the gap between germline ends came to 7 bases. Per the germline V gene, CDR1 is SGHAT and CDR2 is FQNNGV. This CDR3 has 14 residues. This chain's CDR3 is CASSLAGVNEKLFF. The CDR3 DNA sequence: TGTGCCAGCAGCTTAGCGGGGGTTAATGAAAAACTGTTTTTT.

This clone occurred once. This chain uses TRBV2 with TRBJ1-3; tentative D call: TRBD1 (6 bases). This CDR3 contains 14 residues. Between the trimmed V and J ends, which lost 8 bases and 2 bases, there was a span of 13 bases. Germline CDR1 reads SNHLY; CDR2 reads FYNNEI. CDR3 in amino acids: CASGPGQPGNTIYF. The CDR3 DNA reads TGTGCCAGCGGGCCCGGACAGCCTGGAAACACCATATATTTT.